These 24 T cell receptor beta chains were all obtained from the same sample, sequenced in a study of T cells in Graves' hyperthyroidism and ophthalmopathy (dated by TCRdb to between 2017 and 2020). To prepare the library, multiplex PCR was applied. TCRdb shows the sequencer as Illumina HiSeq 2000. TCR beta CDR3 regions were amplified from RNA transcripts. The first round of RT-PCR for the TCR CDR3 was performed with the HTBI primer set and the Qiagen OneStep RT-PCR kit. In TCRdb, the public reads were trimmed at Q25 with fastp and aligned with MiXCR, with productive beta chains retained. CDR3 protein duplicates are merged, each entry listing the most common genes and DNA. Here the sample has about 350,000 distinct CDR3 sequences; approximately 14% occur a single time. The biggest ten clones account for roughly 25% of the sample. Sequencing was performed on blood. These receptors were obtained from a woman in her twenties or thirties with Graves' hyperthyroidism.

This clonotype appeared many times. This chain uses TRBV28 with TRBJ2-5; D not resolved. The CDR3 runs to 11 residues. With 5 bases removed from V and 3 bases from J, the gap between germline ends came to 4 bases. CDR1 and CDR2 from the germline V gene are MDHEN and SYDVKM. CDR3 in DNA: TGTGCCAGCAGTCACAAAGAGACCCAGTACTTC. It yields the protein CASSHKETQYF.

This clonotype has ten or more counts. The rearrangement uses TRBV11-2 and TRBJ2-3, with 13 bases identical to TRBD2. The trim removed 2 bases at V and 1 base at J, leaving 3 bases unmatched. Germline V CDR1 and CDR2: SGHAT, FQNNGV. The CDR3 is 17 residues long. The chain's CDR3 is CASSLTSGRAGTDTQYF. CDR3 sequence (DNA): TGTGCCAGCAGCTTAACTAGCGGGAGGGCCGGCACAGATACGCAGTATTTT.

This clonotype was recorded many times. V gene TRBV3-1 combines with J gene TRBJ1-1; D remains ambiguous. The CDR3 runs 13 residues. V was shortened by 1 base and J by 11 bases, with 14 bases between the two germline ends. Germline-derived CDR1 and CDR2 are LGHDT and YNNKEL (reference sequence). CDR3 loop: CASSQVPQRAAFF. The CDR3 DNA reads as TGTGCCAGCAGCCAAGTTCCTCAGAGGGCCGCTTTCTTT.

This clonotype was counted ten times or more. The rearrangement uses TRBV28 and TRBJ2-1, with 7 bases identical to TRBD2. The CDR3 consists of 15 residues. J lost 10 bases, V lost 6 bases, and 15 bases had no gene match. CDR1 and CDR2 (germline): MDHEN, SYDVKM. As DNA, the CDR3 is TGTGCCAGCAGCTCTTCCGAAGGGAGGGCCAACGAGCAGTTCTTC. It yields the protein CASSSSEGRANEQFF.

This clonotype showed up many times. The rearrangement uses TRBV28 and TRBJ2-7, with D uncertain. The CDR3 contains 13 residues. Germline CDR1 and CDR2: MDHEN and SYDVKM. V was pared by 8 bases and J by 0 bases, with 11 bases between. CDR3: CASGLITSYEQYF. In DNA, the CDR3 is TGTGCCAGCGGATTAATCACCTCCTACGAGCAGTACTTC.

This clonotype has at least ten counts. The chain uses TRBV5-4 and TRBJ2-7, with 7 bases fitting TRBD1. V lost 2 bases to trimming and J lost 3 bases; unmatched junction nucleotides: 5. The CDR3 spans 14 residues. The germline V gene has CDR1 SGHNT and CDR2 YYREEE (reference sequence). The CDR3 bases are TGTGCCAGCAGCTTCCCGGACAGGATCTACGAGCAGTACTTC. Translated: CASSFPDRIYEQYF.

This chain joins TRBV28 and TRBJ1-3; the D is unclear. Deletions cut 5 bases from V and 3 bases from J, with 11 bases between. CDR3 length: 14 residues. Germline-derived CDR1 and CDR2 are MDHEN and SYDVKM. CDR3 residues: CASSLGRVGNTIYF. The CDR3 DNA is TGTGCCAGCAGTCTAGGGAGAGTTGGAAACACCATATATTTT. The full variable domain, its missing parts supplied by reference TRBV28 and TRBJ1-3, is DVKVTQSSRYLVKRTGEKVFLECVQDMDHENMFWYRQDPGLGLRLIYFSYDVKMKEKGDIPEGYSVSREKKERFSLILESASTNQTSMYLCASSLGRVGNTIYFGEGSWLTVV.

This clonotype has a count of ten or more. CDR3 residues: CASSLFGNGYTF. DNA of the CDR3: TGTGCCAGCAGCTTATTCGGAAATGGCTACACCTTC. V is TRBV7-2 and J is TRBJ1-2; D remains ambiguous. Trimming shortened V by 2 bases and J by 6 bases, and 7 bases separated the two germline ends. From germline, CDR1 is SGHTA and CDR2 FQGNSA. This CDR3 has 12 residues.

There are a few counts of this clonotype. This chain joins TRBV3-1 and TRBJ1-4; D gene ambiguous. Germline CDR1 is LGHDT and CDR2 is YNNKEL (reference sequence). The germline V and J ends were trimmed by 4 bases and 8 bases, with 17 bases remaining between them. This CDR3 is built from 15 residues. The CDR3 region is CASSPTLTGGEKLFF. The CDR3 nucleotides read TGTGCCAGCAGCCCAACATTGACCGGCGGAGAAAAACTGTTTTTT.

This clonotype was detected a few times. The chain is built from TRBV4-2 and TRBJ2-1; 9 bases are a match to TRBD2. Germline V gives CDR1 LGHNA, CDR2 YNFKEQ. The J segment lost 6 bases and the V segment lost 2 bases, leaving 11 bases of the junction unmatched. The CDR3 totals 17 residues. CDR3 nucleotides: TGTGCCAGCAGCCAAAACCGTCGGCGGGGGGGCGGCAATGAGCAGTTCTTC. It encodes CASSQNRRRGGGNEQFF.

This clonotype has more than one count but fewer than ten. The CDR3 nucleotides read TGTGCCAGCAGCCGGGGACAGGGGGCTACTTCTGGCTACACCTTC. Amino acids: CASSRGQGATSGYTF. The V and J genes are TRBV11-1 and TRBJ1-2, with 12 bases fitting TRBD1. Germline CDR1 SGHAT, CDR2 FQDESV (reference sequence). Trimming at V came to 5 bases and at J to 7 bases, leaving 8 bases not matched to a gene. The CDR3 length is 15 residues.

This clonotype was picked up a small number of times. CDR3 DNA: TGTGCCTGGACCAGCGGGAGGGCCGGGAGCACAGATACGCAGTATTTT. It translates to CAWTSGRAGSTDTQYF. This chain links TRBV30 with TRBJ2-3, with 10 bases matching TRBD2. In germline, CDR1 is GTSNPN, CDR2 SVGIG (reference sequence). Trimming removed 4 bases from V and 0 bases from J; junction bases left unmatched: 7. The CDR3 consists of 16 residues.

This clonotype was observed at least ten times. V and J are TRBV29-1 and TRBJ2-7, with 7 bases aligning to TRBD1. This CDR3 is built from 12 residues. V gave up 4 bases and J gave up 3 bases; unmatched junction bases: 3. Germline CDR1 SQVTM, CDR2 ANQGSEA. CDR3 sequence: CSVGAGGYEQYF. CDR3 nucleotide sequence: TGCAGCGTTGGAGCAGGGGGCTACGAGCAGTACTTC.

Regarding this clonotype: The conserved final phenylalanine or tryptophan is absent from the CDR3, which likely points to a read error. The V gene is TRBV27, the J gene TRBJ2-7, with a tentative D call TRBD1 (6 bases). Trimming cost V 0 bases and J 3 bases, with 18 bases left between them. There are 17 residues in the CDR3. The germline V gene has CDR1 MNHEY and CDR2 SMNVEV (reference sequence). CDR3 residues: CASSLSPLRDTFYEQYL. The DNA of the CDR3 is TGTGCCAGCAGTTTATCCCCCCTCCGGGACACCTTCTACGAGCAGTACCTC.

This clonotype was seen only a few times. The rearrangement links TRBV6-1 to TRBJ2-5; D assignment may be TRBD1 or TRBD2 (6 bases each). The CDR3 loop spans 15 amino acids. CDR1 is MNHNS, CDR2 SASEGT, per germline. V was pared by 7 bases and J by 2 bases, with 17 bases between. The CDR3 region is CASTRTTGRQETQYF. DNA for the CDR3: TGTGCCAGCACCCGCACCACAGGGAGGCAAGAGACCCAGTACTTC.

The CDR3 loop is CASSYSATGGQETQYF. The CDR3 region has the DNA TGTGCCAGCAGTTACTCGGCGACAGGAGGGCAAGAGACCCAGTACTTC. This sequence joins TRBV6-5 and TRBJ2-5; perhaps D is TRBD1 or TRBD2 (6 bases each). Germline loops: CDR1 MNHEY, CDR2 SVGAGI. There are 16 residues in the CDR3. V was clipped by 0 bases and J by 2 bases, with 13 bases between them.

V gene TRBV20-1 combines with J gene TRBJ2-2, with D possibly being TRBD2 (6 bases). Germline loops: CDR1 DFQATT, CDR2 SNEGSKA (reference sequence). The CDR3 has 14 amino acids. Trimming took 3 bases from V and 6 from J, leaving 14 bases between them. CDR3 protein: CSASSRETAGELFF. In nucleotides, the CDR3 is TGCAGTGCTAGTTCCCGGGAGACGGCCGGGGAGCTGTTTTTT.

The chain has TRBV20-1 and TRBJ2-3, with 11 bases fitting TRBD1. CDR1 is DFQATT, CDR2 SNEGSKA, per germline (reference sequence). V lost 5 bases to trimming and J lost 4 bases; unmatched junction nucleotides: 11. This CDR3 region has 16 residues. This CDR3 reads CSAQLSGTGGPDTQYF. Written as DNA, the CDR3 is TGCAGTGCTCAACTCTCCGGGACAGGGGGGCCAGATACGCAGTATTTT.

The chain carries TRBV13 and TRBJ2-5; the D is unclear. CDR3 length equals 13 residues. V was pared by 5 bases and J by 4 bases, with 11 bases between. The germline CDR1 and CDR2 sequences are PRHDT and FYEKMQ (reference sequence). CDR3 protein: CASSATRIETQYF. The CDR3 DNA is TGTGCCAGCAGCGCGACGCGAATAGAGACCCAGTACTTC.

This clonotype has at least ten counts. This sequence joins TRBV29-1 and TRBJ2-1, with TRBD1 matching over 7 bases. From germline, CDR1 is SQVTM and CDR2 ANQGSEA. The J segment lost 9 bases and the V segment lost 6 bases, leaving 5 bases of the junction unmatched. The CDR3 length is 11 residues. CDR3 in DNA: TGCAGCGTCGCGACAGGGAGTGAGCAGTTCTTC. It codes for CSVATGSEQFF.

The chain has TRBV6-2 or TRBV6-3 and TRBJ2-7, with D maybe TRBD1 (5 bases). CDR1 and CDR2 (germline): MNHEY, SVGEGT. Trimming took 8 bases from V and 4 from J, leaving 15 bases between them. This CDR3 contains 13 residues. The CDR3 sequence is CASLKAGLYEQYF. DNA of the CDR3: TGTGCCAGCCTCAAGGCAGGGCTATACGAGCAGTACTTC.

This clonotype appeared many times. The V gene is TRBV28, the J gene TRBJ1-5; D uncertain. The CDR3 runs to 14 residues. V gave up 5 bases and J gave up 0 bases, with 8 bases separating them. The germline gives CDR1 MDHEN, CDR2 SYDVKM. The DNA of the CDR3 is TGTGCCAGCAGTGGGGATACTAGCAATCAGCCCCAGCATTTT. Residues: CASSGDTSNQPQHF.

V is TRBV6-1 and J is TRBJ2-1, with D tentatively TRBD1 (6 bases). V lost 1 base and J lost 4, with 11 bases in between. Germline values: CDR1 MNHNS, CDR2 SASEGT. The CDR3 contains 15 residues. The CDR3 DNA is TGTGCCAGCAGTGAAGAAGGGGGAGAATACAATGAGCAGTTCTTC. This codes for CASSEEGGEYNEQFF.

This clonotype appeared a few times. This sequence joins TRBV19 and TRBJ2-7, with D perhaps matching TRBD2 (5 bases). Germline V gives CDR1 LNHDA, CDR2 SQIVND (reference sequence). There are 13 residues in the CDR3. V was pared by 4 bases and J by 3 bases, with 10 bases between. The CDR3: CASSTGKNYEQYF. In nucleotides, the CDR3 is TGTGCCAGTAGTACCGGGAAGAACTACGAGCAGTACTTC. Supplemented by reference TRBV19 and TRBJ2-7, the full variable domain reads DGGITQSPKYLFRKEGQNVTLSCEQNLNHDAMYWYRQDPGQGLRLIYYSQIVNDFQKGDIAEGYSVSREKKESFPLTVTSAQKNPTAFYLCASSTGKNYEQYFGPGTRLTVT.